This T cell receptor beta chain was recorded in a study of OX40 agonist ivuxolimab in advanced cancers. Sequenced by immunoSEQ multiplex PCR; TCRdb stores in-frame clones only, minus some. The data show some 40,000 clones, about 80% seen once. Trimming removed 6 bases at V and 5 bases at J, with 19 bases between. The germline V gene encodes CDR1 MNHNS and CDR2 SASEGT. This CDR3 is 15 amino acids long. V and J are TRBV6-1 and TRBJ2-5, with D possibly being TRBD2 (6 bases). The source is an adult with an advanced solid tumor such as melanoma, head and neck, liver or kidney cancer. Sequenced here: CD4+ or CD8+ T cells sorted from blood, sampled in a trial of the OX40 agonist ivuxolimab. The CDR3 region has the DNA TGTGCCAGCAGGCTACGAGGAGGGGCGGAGGAGACCCAGTACTTC. This codes for CASRLRGGAEETQYF.